This TCR beta chain was identified during a study of shared clonotypes between healthy human individuals. The wider study: Three CD4 naive, three CD4 memory, two CD8 naive and one CD8 memory plate were used per donor. Study-level findings and limits: Lower generation probabilities were found for non-shared clonotypes than for those shared by all four donors.

There are 14 residues in the CDR3. Germline values: CDR1 SGHRS, CDR2 YFSETQ. Trimming removed 4 bases from V and 1 base from J, with 11 bases in between. As defined, naive CD8 cells were CD45RO-negative and positively selected for CCR7, with terminally differentiated effector memory CD45RA+ cells excluded. With regard to this clone: Its matching antigen is unknown.

Produced via immunoSEQ multiplex PCR; TCRdb's table is partial and in-frame only. The data show approximately 600,000 clones, around 95% seen once. This TCR derives from a woman aged 25 to 39 in good health. Sequencing was performed on naive CD8+ T cells sorted from blood. The chain employs TRBV5-1 and TRBJ2-5; D is undetermined. The CDR3 reads CASSNGRRQETQYF. The CDR3 nucleotides read TGCGCCAGCAGCAATGGACGTCGCCAAGAGACCCAGTACTTC.